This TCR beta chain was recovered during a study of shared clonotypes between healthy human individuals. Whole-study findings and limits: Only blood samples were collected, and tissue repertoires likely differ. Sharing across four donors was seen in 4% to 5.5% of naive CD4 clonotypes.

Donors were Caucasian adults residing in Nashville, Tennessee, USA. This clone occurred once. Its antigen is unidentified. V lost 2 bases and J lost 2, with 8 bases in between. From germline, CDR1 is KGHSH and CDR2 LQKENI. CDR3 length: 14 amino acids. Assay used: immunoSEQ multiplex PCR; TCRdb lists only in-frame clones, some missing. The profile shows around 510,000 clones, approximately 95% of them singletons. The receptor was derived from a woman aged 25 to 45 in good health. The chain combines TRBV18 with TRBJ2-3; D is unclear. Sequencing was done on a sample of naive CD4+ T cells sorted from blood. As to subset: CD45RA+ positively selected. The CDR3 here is CASSPGHNTDTQYF. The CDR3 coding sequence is TGTGCCAGCTCACCAGGGCATAACACAGATACGCAGTATTTT.